The clone carrying this T cell receptor (beta chain) is a singleton in its sample. Its specificity is unknown. Trimming removed 2 bases from V and 7 bases from J, with 12 bases in between. The CDR3 covers 14 residues. Germline values: CDR1 MNHNY, CDR2 SVGAGI (reference sequence). It was CD45RO-negative cells, positively selected for CCR7, that made up naive CD8 cells, with terminally differentiated effector memory CD45RA+ cells excluded. Within Nashville, Tennessee resided all donors, each a Caucasian adult. Sequencing used immunoSEQ multiplex PCR; TCRdb keeps in-frame clones, though not all of them. The sample carries 1.5 million to 2.5 million clones, about 95% recorded once. The sample comes from a study of shared clonotypes between healthy human individuals. Study outcomes and limitations: Represented genetic and exposure-history diversity was restricted by having few donors.

The rearrangement links TRBV6-6 to TRBJ2-1; a possible D gene is TRBD1 (5 bases). The sample comprised naive CD8+ T cells sorted from blood. The receptor was derived from a man between 18 and 35 years old in good health. The CDR3: CASSYVDTSNEQFF. DNA of the CDR3: TGTGCCAGCAGTTACGTGGACACCTCTAATGAGCAGTTCTTC.